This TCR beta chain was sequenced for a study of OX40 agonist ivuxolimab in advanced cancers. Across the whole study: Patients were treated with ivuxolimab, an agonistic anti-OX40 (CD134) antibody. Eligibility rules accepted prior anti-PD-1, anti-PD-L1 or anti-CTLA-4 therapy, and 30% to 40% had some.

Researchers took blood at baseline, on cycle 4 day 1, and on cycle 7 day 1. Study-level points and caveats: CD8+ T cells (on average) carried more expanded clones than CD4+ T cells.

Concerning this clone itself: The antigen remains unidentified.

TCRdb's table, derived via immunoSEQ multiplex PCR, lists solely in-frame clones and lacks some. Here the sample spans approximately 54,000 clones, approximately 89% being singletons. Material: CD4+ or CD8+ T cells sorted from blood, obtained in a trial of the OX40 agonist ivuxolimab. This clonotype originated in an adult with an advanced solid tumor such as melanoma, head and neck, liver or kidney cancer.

The CDR3 protein is CASSLGDRGEYGYTF. In DNA, the CDR3 is TGTGCCAGCAGCTTGGGGGACAGGGGAGAGTATGGCTACACCTTC. The J gene is TRBJ1-2, the V gene TRBV5-4, with 10 bases lining up with TRBD1. Germline assignment: CDR1 SGHNT and CDR2 YYREEE (reference sequence). Trimming cost V 0 bases and J 5 bases; bases outside gene matches: 4. The CDR3 runs to 15 residues.